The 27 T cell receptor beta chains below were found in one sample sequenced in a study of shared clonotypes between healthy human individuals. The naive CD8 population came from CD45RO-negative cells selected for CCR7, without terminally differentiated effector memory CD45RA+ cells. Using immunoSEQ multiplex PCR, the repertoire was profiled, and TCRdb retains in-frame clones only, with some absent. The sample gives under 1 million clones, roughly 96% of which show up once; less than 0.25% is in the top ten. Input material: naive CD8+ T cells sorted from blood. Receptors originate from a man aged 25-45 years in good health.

The CDR3 region is CASSVPLGEREGGYNEQFF. The CDR3 coding sequence is TGTGCCAGCAGCGTTCCGCTGGGGGAGCGGGAGGGAGGCTACAATGAGCAGTTCTTC. The genes are TRBV9 and TRBJ2-1; 10 positions match TRBD2. After removal of 2 bases from V and 3 bases from J, the junction contained 14 bases not matched to a gene. The CDR3 totals 19 residues. CDR1 and CDR2 (germline): SGDLS, YYNGEE.

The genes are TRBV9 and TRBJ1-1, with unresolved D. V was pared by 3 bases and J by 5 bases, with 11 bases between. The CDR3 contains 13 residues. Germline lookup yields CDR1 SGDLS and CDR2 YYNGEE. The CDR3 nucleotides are TGTGCCAGCAGCGCCGACCGGGGTACTGAAGCTTTCTTT. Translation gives CASSADRGTEAFF.

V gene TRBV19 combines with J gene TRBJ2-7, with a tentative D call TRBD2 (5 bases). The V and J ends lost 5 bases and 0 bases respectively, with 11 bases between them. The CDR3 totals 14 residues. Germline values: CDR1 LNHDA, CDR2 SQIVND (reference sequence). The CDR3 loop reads CASSFRLFSYEQYF. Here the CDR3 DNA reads TGTGCCAGTAGTTTTAGACTATTCTCCTACGAGCAGTACTTC. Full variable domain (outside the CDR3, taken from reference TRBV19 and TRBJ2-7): DGGITQSPKYLFRKEGQNVTLSCEQNLNHDAMYWYRQDPGQGLRLIYYSQIVNDFQKGDIAEGYSVSREKKESFPLTVTSAQKNPTAFYLCASSFRLFSYEQYFGPGTRLTVT.

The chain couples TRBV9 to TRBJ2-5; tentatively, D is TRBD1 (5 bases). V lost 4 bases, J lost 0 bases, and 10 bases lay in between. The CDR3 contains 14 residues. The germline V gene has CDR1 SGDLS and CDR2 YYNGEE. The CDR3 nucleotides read TGTGCCAGCAGCACCGCAGGGAACCAAGAGACCCAGTACTTC. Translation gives CASSTAGNQETQYF.

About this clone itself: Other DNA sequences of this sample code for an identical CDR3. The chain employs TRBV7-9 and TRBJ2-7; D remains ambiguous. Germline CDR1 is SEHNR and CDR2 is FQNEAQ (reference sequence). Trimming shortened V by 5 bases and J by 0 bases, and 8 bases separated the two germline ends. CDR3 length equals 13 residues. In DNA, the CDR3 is TGTGCCAGCAGCGCCCCAAGCTCCTACGAGCAGTACTTC. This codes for CASSAPSSYEQYF.

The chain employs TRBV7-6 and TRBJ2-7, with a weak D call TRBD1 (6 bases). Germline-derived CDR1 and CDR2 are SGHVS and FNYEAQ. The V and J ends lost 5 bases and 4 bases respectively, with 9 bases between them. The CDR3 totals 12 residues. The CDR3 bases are TGTGCCAGCAGCAATACAGGGTACGAGCAGTACTTC. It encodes CASSNTGYEQYF.

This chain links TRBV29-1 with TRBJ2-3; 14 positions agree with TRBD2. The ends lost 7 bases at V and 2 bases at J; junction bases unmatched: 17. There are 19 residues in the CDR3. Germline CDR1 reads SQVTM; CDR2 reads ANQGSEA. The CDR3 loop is CSATLGLAGEGPATDTQYF. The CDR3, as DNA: TGCAGCGCCACCCTGGGACTAGCGGGAGAAGGGCCGGCCACAGATACGCAGTATTTT.

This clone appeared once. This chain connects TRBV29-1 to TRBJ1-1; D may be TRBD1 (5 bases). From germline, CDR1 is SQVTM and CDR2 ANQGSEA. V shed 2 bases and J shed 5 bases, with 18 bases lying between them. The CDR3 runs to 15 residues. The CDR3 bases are TGCAGCGTTGAAATCTCCGTGGGGGACTGGACTGAAGCTTTCTTT. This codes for CSVEISVGDWTEAFF.

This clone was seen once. CDR3 loop: CASSLEPGQTNQPQHF. The CDR3 coding sequence is TGCGCCAGCAGCTTGGAGCCCGGACAGACAAATCAGCCCCAGCATTTT. The chain combines TRBV5-1 with TRBJ1-5, with D tentatively TRBD1 (6 bases). Germline loops: CDR1 SGHRS, CDR2 YFSETQ. Between the trimmed V and J ends, which lost 0 bases and 4 bases, there was a span of 14 bases. This CDR3 contains 16 residues.

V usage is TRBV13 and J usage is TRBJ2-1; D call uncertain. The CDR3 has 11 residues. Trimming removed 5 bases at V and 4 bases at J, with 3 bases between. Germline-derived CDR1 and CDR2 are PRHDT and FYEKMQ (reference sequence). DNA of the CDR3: TGTGCCAGCAGCCTTTACAATGAGCAGTTCTTC. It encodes CASSLYNEQFF.

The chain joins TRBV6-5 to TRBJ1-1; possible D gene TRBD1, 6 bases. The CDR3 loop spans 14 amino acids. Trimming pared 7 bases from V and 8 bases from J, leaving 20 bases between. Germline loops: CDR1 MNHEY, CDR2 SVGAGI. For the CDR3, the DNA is TGTGCCAGCATTCGGCAAGGGGGGTCCTCCGAAGCTTTCTTT. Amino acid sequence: CASIRQGGSSEAFF.

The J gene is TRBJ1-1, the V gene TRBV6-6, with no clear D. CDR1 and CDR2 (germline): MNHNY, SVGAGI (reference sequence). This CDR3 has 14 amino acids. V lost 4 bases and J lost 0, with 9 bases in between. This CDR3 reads CASSSVVVNTEAFF. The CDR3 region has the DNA TGTGCCAGCAGTTCCGTTGTAGTGAACACTGAAGCTTTCTTT.

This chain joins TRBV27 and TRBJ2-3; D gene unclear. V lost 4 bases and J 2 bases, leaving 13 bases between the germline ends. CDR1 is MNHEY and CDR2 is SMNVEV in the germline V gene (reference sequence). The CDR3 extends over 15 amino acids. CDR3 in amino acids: CASSYRRIYTDTQYF. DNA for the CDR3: TGTGCCAGCAGTTATCGCAGGATTTACACAGATACGCAGTATTTT.

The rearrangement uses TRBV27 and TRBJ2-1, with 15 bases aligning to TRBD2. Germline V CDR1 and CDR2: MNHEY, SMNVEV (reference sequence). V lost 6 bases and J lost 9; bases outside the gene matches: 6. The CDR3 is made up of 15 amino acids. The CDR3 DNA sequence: TGTGCCAGCAGCACTGGGACTAGCGGGAGGCTTGAGCAGTTCTTC. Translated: CASSTGTSGRLEQFF.

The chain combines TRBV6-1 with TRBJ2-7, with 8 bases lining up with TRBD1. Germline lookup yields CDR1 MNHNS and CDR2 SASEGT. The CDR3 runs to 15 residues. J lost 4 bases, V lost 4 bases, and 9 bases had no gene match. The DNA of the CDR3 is TGTGCCAGCAGTGCCCAACAGGGGGGATCGTACGAGCAGTACTTC. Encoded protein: CASSAQQGGSYEQYF.

CDR3: CAISGQRGVNTEAFF. In DNA, the CDR3 is TGTGCCATCAGTGGACAAAGGGGGGTGAACACTGAAGCTTTCTTT. V usage is TRBV10-3 and J usage is TRBJ1-1, with D possibly matching TRBD1 (6 bases). The CDR3 contains 15 residues. Germline V lookup: CDR1 ENHRY, CDR2 SYGVKD. The V gene lost 4 bases and the J gene lost 0 bases, with 12 bases spanning the gap.

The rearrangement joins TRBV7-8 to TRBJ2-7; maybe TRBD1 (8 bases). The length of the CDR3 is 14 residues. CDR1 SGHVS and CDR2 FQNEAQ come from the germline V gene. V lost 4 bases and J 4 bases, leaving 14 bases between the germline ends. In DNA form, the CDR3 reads TGTGCCAGCAGCTCAGGGGGCGGGGGATACGAGCAGTACTTC. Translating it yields CASSSGGGGYEQYF.

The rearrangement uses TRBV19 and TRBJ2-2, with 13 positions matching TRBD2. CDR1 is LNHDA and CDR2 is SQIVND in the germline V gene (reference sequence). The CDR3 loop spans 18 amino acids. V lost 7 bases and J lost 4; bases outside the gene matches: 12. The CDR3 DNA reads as TGTGCCAGTACCCCCTTTGGAGGACTAGCGGGAGCCACCGGGGAGCTGTTTTTT. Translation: CASTPFGGLAGATGELFF. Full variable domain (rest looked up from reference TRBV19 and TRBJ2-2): DGGITQSPKYLFRKEGQNVTLSCEQNLNHDAMYWYRQDPGQGLRLIYYSQIVNDFQKGDIAEGYSVSREKKESFPLTVTSAQKNPTAFYLCASTPFGGLAGATGELFFGEGSRLTVL.

The DNA of the CDR3 is TGTGCCTGGAGTGTTTACAGGGGTTACGAGCAGTACTTC. Its translation: CAWSVYRGYEQYF. This chain connects TRBV30 to TRBJ2-7; the match to TRBD1 covers 7 bases. The CDR3 consists of 13 residues. From germline, CDR1 is GTSNPN and CDR2 SVGIG (reference sequence). Losses at the gene ends were 0 bases for V and 4 bases for J; bases not matched to a gene: 3.

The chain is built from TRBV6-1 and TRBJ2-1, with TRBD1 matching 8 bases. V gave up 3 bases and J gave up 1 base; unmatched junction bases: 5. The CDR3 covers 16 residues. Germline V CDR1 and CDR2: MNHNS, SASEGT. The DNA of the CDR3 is TGTGCCAGCAGTGATTTAGGGACAGGATCCTACAATGAGCAGTTCTTC. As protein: CASSDLGTGSYNEQFF.

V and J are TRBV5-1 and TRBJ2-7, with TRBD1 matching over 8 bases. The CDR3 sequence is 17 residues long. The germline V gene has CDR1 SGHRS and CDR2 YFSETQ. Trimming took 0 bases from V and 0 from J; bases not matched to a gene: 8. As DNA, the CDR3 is TGCGCCAGCAGCTTGGTGATGACAGGGGACCTCTCCTACGAGCAGTACTTC. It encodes CASSLVMTGDLSYEQYF. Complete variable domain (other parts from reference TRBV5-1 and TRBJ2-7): KAGVTQTPRYLIKTRGQQVTLSCSPISGHRSVSWYQQTPGQGLQFLFEYFSETQRNKGNFPGRFSGRQFSNSRSEMNVSTLELGDSALYLCASSLVMTGDLSYEQYFGPGTRLTVT.

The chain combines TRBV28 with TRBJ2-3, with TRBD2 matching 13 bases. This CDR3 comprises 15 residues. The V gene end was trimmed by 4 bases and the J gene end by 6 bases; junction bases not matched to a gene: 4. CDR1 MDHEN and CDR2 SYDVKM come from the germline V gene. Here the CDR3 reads CASSSRTSGSDTQYF. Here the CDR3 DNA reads TGTGCCAGCAGTTCCCGGACTAGCGGGAGTGATACGCAGTATTTT.

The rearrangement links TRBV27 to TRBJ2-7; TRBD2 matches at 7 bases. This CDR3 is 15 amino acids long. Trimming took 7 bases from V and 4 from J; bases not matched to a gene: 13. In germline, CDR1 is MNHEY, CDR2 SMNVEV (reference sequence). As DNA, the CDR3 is TGTGCCAGCACCCTGGACGGTGTGGGAGGGTACGAGCAGTACTTC. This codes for CASTLDGVGGYEQYF.

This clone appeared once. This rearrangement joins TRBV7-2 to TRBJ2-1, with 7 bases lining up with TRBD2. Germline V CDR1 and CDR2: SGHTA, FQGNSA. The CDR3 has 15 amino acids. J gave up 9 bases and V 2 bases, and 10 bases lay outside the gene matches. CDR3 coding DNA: TGTGCCAGCAGCTTAACCCCAGCGGGGTGGGGTGAGCAGTTCTTC. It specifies CASSLTPAGWGEQFF.

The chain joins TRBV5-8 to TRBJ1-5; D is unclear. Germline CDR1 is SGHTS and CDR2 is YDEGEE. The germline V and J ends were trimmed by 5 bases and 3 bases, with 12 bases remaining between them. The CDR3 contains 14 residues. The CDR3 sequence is CASRPNVFNQPQHF. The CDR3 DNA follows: TGTGCCAGCAGACCGAACGTTTTCAATCAGCCCCAGCATTTT.

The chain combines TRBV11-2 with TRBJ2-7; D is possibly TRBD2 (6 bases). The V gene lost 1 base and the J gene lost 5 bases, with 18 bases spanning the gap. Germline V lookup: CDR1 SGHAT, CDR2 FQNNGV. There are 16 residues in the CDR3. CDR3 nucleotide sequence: TGTGCCAGCAGCTTAGCCCCGGACTATGGTAGAGACGAGCAGTACTTC. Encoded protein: CASSLAPDYGRDEQYF.

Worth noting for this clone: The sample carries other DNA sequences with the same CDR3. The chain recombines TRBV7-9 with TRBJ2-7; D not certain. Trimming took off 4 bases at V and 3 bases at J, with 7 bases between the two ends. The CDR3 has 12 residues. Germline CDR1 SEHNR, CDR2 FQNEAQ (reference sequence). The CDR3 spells CASSSYNYEQYF. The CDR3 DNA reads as TGTGCCAGCAGCTCGTATAACTACGAGCAGTACTTC.